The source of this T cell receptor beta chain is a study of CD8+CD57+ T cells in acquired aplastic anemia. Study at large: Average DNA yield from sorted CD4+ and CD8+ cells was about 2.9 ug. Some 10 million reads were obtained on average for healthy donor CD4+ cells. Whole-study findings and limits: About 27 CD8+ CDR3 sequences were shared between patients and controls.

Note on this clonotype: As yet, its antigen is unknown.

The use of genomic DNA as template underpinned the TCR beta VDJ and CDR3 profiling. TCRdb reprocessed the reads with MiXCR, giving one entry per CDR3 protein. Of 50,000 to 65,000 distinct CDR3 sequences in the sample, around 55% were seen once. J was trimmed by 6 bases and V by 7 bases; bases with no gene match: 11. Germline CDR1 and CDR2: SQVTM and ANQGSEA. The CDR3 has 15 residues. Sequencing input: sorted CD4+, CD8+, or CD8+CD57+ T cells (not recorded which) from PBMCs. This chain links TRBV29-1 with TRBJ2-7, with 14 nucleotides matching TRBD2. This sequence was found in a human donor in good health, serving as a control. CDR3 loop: CSAEGLAGGRCEQYF. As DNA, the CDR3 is TGCAGCGCCGAAGGACTAGCGGGGGGCAGGTGCGAGCAGTACTTC.